The T cell receptor beta chain under discussion was sequenced for a study of T cells in Graves' hyperthyroidism and ophthalmopathy (dated by TCRdb to about 2019). Turning to the overall study: Peripheral blood samples were taken at the time of initial diagnosis, prior to any treatment. According to the paper, TCR Vbeta CDR3 sequencing was carried out on around 140 peripheral blood samples, which came from fewer than 50 ophthalmopathy, some 73 hyperthyroidism and roughly 17 progressor patients. Whether ophthalmopathy could be predicted prospectively was tested in an independent validation cohort made up of fewer than 20 hyperthyroidism patients plus 17 patients who later progressed to ophthalmopathy. Once sampling was done, hyperthyroidism patients were given methimazole at a starting dose of 30 mg daily, whereas ophthalmopathy patients were given high-dose intravenous methylprednisolone. The roughly 91 discovery patients were randomly divided into training and test sets at a 7:3 ratio. A discovery cohort of roughly 100 patients, about 40 with Graves' ophthalmopathy and approximately 60 with stable Graves' hyperthyroidism, was used to find distinguishing TCR V-J signatures. In more than five Graves' hyperthyroidism patients, the study also compared T-cell repertoires from thyroid tissue with T-cell repertoires from blood.

The junction shows trimming of 8 bases on V and 4 bases on J, and the gene matches do not reach 10 bases of it. Including cysteine and phenylalanine, the CDR3 has 16 amino acids. Left in the record is the CDR3 DNA by itself, 48 bases read in frame from the first base. CDR1 LGHDT and CDR2 YNNKEL are derived from the germline V gene (reference sequence). Notes on this clonotype: It lacks a known antigen. There are no base qualities to consult, and no much larger clone falls within one base.

The TCR beta CDR3 regions were amplified from RNA transcripts. The TCR CDR3 was subjected to a first round of RT-PCR using the HTBI primer set and the Qiagen OneStep RT-PCR kit. A second multiplex PCR round built the libraries, followed by size selection and purification. Paired-end sequencing of the libraries was performed with 100 bp reads on an Illumina HiSeq2000. As for the authors' bioinformatics: Raw data were processed with SOAPnuke, discarding reads with adapters, uncalled bases, mean Phred below 15, or no exact constant-primer or identifier match. High-quality paired reads were merged with COPE v1.2.5, and unique nucleotide sequences were defined as clonotypes. MiTCR v1.1 was used to align the clonotypes against IMGT TRBV, TRBD and TRBJ reference segments. Analysis was restricted to V-J combinations with a frequency above 0.0001, which covered 99.2% of repertoires. The TCS score was defined as F50 (clonal expansion) divided by E x V (chaos), with BLOSUM62-based TCRdist calculated between CDR3 peptides within each V-J. Welch's t-statistics and random forest reduced roughly 540 V-J features to 13, which were used in a naive Bayes classifier (R e1071). The raw public reads went through TCRdb reprocessing: fastp at Q25, MiXCR clone calling, in-frame beta chains kept. Each entry merges the rows of one CDR3 protein and shows their most common DNA and genes. Here the V and J calls rest on TCRdb's processing, not on the authors' analysis. The sample table shows approximately 370,000 distinct CDR3 sequences, and approximately 18% are seen once. 30% to 40% of the sample comes from the top ten.

Hyperthyroidism patients were aged 18 to 65 years and newly diagnosed, with disease duration of less than 2 months. Any patient with an uncontrolled infection, another autoimmune disease, pregnancy or lactation was excluded. Clinical symptoms, serum thyroxine and TRAb, thyroid ultrasound, and orbital computed tomography formed the basis for the diagnoses. Blood from progressor patients was collected at the time of first diagnosis with hyperthyroidism, before any ophthalmopathy symptoms had appeared. Ficoll-Paque density gradient centrifugation was used to isolate PBMCs from approximately 10 ml of fresh peripheral blood. Progressor patients were defined as those initially diagnosed with Graves' hyperthyroidism in whom ophthalmopathy developed during follow-up. Total RNA was extracted using Trizol reagent, and RNA quality was assessed on an Agilent 2100 Bioanalyzer. Findings and caveats that apply to the study as a whole: In cross-validation, a model built on a 13 V-J signature told ophthalmopathy apart from stable hyperthyroidism with under 90% sensitivity and approximately 84% specificity, and in testing the same model reached 80%/75%. No statistical method was used to set the sample size in advance, and investigators knew the group allocation. Blood samples also contained most of the expanded thyroid clonotypes (frequency above 0.001), which suggests that blood repertoires may reflect thyroid immune responses. In validation, the model predicted progression to ophthalmopathy with 60% to 71% sensitivity and over 72% specificity, a median of around six months before onset.

The sequence derives from a woman aged 25 to 45 with Graves' hyperthyroidism that later progressed to Graves' ophthalmopathy. Specimen: blood. The rearrangement combines TRBV3-1 with TRBJ2-3, with TRBD2 matching 12 junction bases. The CDR3 corresponds to CASGRWTSGDSDTQYF. The DNA reads as follows: TGTGCCAGCGGCCGCTGGACTAGCGGGGATTCAGATACGCAGTATTTT.